These T cell receptor beta chains were read from a single sample in a study of early T cells in non-severe SARS-CoV-2 infection. TCRdb passed the 5' RACE reads through MiXCR, listing each CDR3 protein once. The top ten hold 10% to 15% of the sample, which has approximately 30,000 distinct CDR3 sequences, 7.1% seen once. The source material was whole blood, sampled at baseline. Receptors were obtained from an adult who was a healthcare worker with PCR-confirmed SARS-CoV-2 infection or an uninfected control (not recorded which). Each CDR3 is given with its conserved first and last residue. Each record gives: V gene, J gene, D gene, clone size, CDR3 protein, CDR3 DNA. D genes are given only for firm matches. The size of a clone is reported for some rows only, either as once, few or many, or as a class for expanded clones.

v_gene: TRBV19; j_gene: TRBJ1-5; d_gene: TRBD1; abundance: few; CDR3aa: CASSPTGGYQPQHF; CDR3nt: TGTGCCAGTAGTCCGACAGGGGGGTATCAGCCCCAGCATTTT
v_gene: TRBV27; j_gene: TRBJ2-1; d_gene: -; abundance: -; CDR3aa: CASCAGTVTGRESF; CDR3nt: TGTGCCAGCTGTGCCGGGACAGTGACCGGGAGGGAGTCCTTC
v_gene: TRBV12-3/TRBV12-4; j_gene: TRBJ2-2; d_gene: TRBD2; abundance: many; CDR3aa: CASSSPSGRNTGELFF; CDR3nt: TGTGCCAGCAGCTCTCCAAGCGGGAGGAACACCGGGGAGCTGTTTTTT
v_gene: TRBV11-1; j_gene: TRBJ2-7; d_gene: -; abundance: -; CDR3aa: CASSLARLIPPRAYEQYF; CDR3nt: TGTGCCAGCAGCTTAGCTAGGCTGATCCCCCCCAGGGCCTACGAGCAGTACTTC
v_gene: TRBV11-2; j_gene: TRBJ2-1; d_gene: -; abundance: many; CDR3aa: CASSSPLAYRSYNEQFF; CDR3nt: TGTGCCAGCAGCTCCCCCCTAGCGTATCGCTCCTACAATGAGCAGTTCTTC
v_gene: TRBV6-6; j_gene: TRBJ2-7; d_gene: -; abundance: -; CDR3aa: CATTGQVSNEQYF; CDR3nt: TGTGCCACCACGGGGCAGGTTAGCAACGAGCAGTACTTC
v_gene: TRBV19; j_gene: TRBJ2-1; d_gene: TRBD2; abundance: many; CDR3aa: CASRIMAGGRGNEQFF; CDR3nt: TGTGCCAGTAGGATTATGGCGGGAGGGAGGGGCAATGAGCAGTTCTTC
v_gene: TRBV6-2/TRBV6-3; j_gene: TRBJ2-1; d_gene: -; abundance: few; CDR3aa: CASRKDRYNEQFF; CDR3nt: TGTGCCAGCAGGAAAGACAGATACAATGAGCAGTTCTTC
v_gene: TRBV28; j_gene: TRBJ2-1; d_gene: -; abundance: -; CDR3aa: CASSLSRRLTTYNEQFF; CDR3nt: TGTGCCAGCAGTTTATCCCGAAGACTCACAACCTACAATGAGCAGTTCTTC
v_gene: TRBV7-9; j_gene: TRBJ1-1; d_gene: -; abundance: -; CDR3aa: CASSFRGGTEAFF; CDR3nt: TGTGCCAGCAGTTTTAGGGGTGGCACTGAAGCTTTCTTT
v_gene: TRBV18; j_gene: TRBJ1-1; d_gene: -; abundance: many; CDR3aa: CASSHTEKGNTEAFF; CDR3nt: TGTGCCAGCTCTCACACAGAGAAGGGAAACACTGAAGCTTTCTTT
v_gene: TRBV12-3/TRBV12-4; j_gene: TRBJ2-3; d_gene: -; abundance: many; CDR3aa: CATGGGTDTQYF; CDR3nt: TGTGCCACCGGCGGAGGCACAGATACGCAGTATTTT
v_gene: TRBV4-3; j_gene: TRBJ1-5; d_gene: -; abundance: few; CDR3aa: CASSQDLWDLYQPQHF; CDR3nt: TGCGCCAGCAGCCAAGATCTATGGGACCTATATCAGCCCCAGCATTTT
v_gene: TRBV7-9; j_gene: TRBJ2-2; d_gene: TRBD2; abundance: many; CDR3aa: CASSLAVQVGLANTGELFF; CDR3nt: TGTGCCAGCAGCTTAGCGGTCCAAGTGGGACTAGCGAACACCGGGGAGCTGTTTTTT
v_gene: TRBV7-7; j_gene: TRBJ2-5; d_gene: TRBD2; abundance: large; CDR3aa: CASSYTSGSTETQYF; CDR3nt: TGTGCTAGCAGCTATACTAGCGGGAGTACCGAGACCCAGTACTTC
v_gene: TRBV5-8; j_gene: TRBJ2-1; d_gene: TRBD2; abundance: few; CDR3aa: CAATSGPNNEQFF; CDR3nt: TGTGCCGCAACTAGCGGCCCCAACAATGAGCAGTTCTTC
v_gene: TRBV7-3; j_gene: TRBJ2-3; d_gene: -; abundance: few; CDR3aa: CASSLQGMSTDTQYF; CDR3nt: TGTGCCAGCAGCCTCCAAGGGATGAGTACAGATACGCAGTATTTT
v_gene: TRBV11-2; j_gene: TRBJ2-1; d_gene: TRBD2; abundance: many; CDR3aa: CASSLELAGGRTEQFF; CDR3nt: TGTGCCAGCAGCTTAGAGCTAGCGGGAGGGCGGACTGAGCAGTTCTTC
v_gene: TRBV6-5; j_gene: TRBJ2-1; d_gene: -; abundance: -; CDR3aa: CASSLGRYNEQFF; CDR3nt: TGTGCCAGCAGCTTAGGCCGATACAATGAGCAGTTCTTC